Below are 7 T cell receptor beta chains sequenced from a single sample in a study of regulatory dendritic cells for organ transplantation. The data were produced by immunoSEQ multiplex PCR, yet TCRdb's version contains in-frame clones alone and is incomplete. The sample contains about 30,000 clones, roughly 79% of which appear only once. Sequencing was carried out using memory CD4+ T cells from blood. Subset defined: CD45RO+ memory T cells. All receptors come from a human donor in good health.

V gene TRBV18 combines with J gene TRBJ2-3, with TRBD2 identical over 11 bases. J lost 0 bases, V lost 1 base, and 12 bases had no gene match. CDR3 length: 20 residues. Germline V CDR1 and CDR2: KGHSH, LQKENI. CDR3 nucleotide sequence: TGTGCCAGCTCACCACGGCAGATTCTAGCGGGGGGTCCAAGCACAGATACGCAGTATTTT. Encoded protein: CASSPRQILAGGPSTDTQYF.

The chain carries TRBV7-2 and TRBJ2-2; D is ambiguous. Deletions cut 5 bases from V and 3 bases from J, with 4 bases between. The CDR3 runs 12 residues. In germline, CDR1 is SGHTA, CDR2 FQGNSA. The CDR3 bases are TGTGCCAGCAGCGACTACACCGGGGAGCTGTTTTTT. It yields the protein CASSDYTGELFF.

The rearrangement uses TRBV6-4 and TRBJ2-2, with D tentatively TRBD1 (6 bases). With 6 bases removed from V and 2 bases from J, the gap between germline ends came to 10 bases. Per the germline V gene, CDR1 is MRHNA and CDR2 is SNTAGT. This CDR3 region has 14 residues. CDR3 sequence: CASSGQFNTGELFF. The CDR3 bases are TGTGCCAGCAGCGGACAGTTTAACACCGGGGAGCTGTTTTTT.

In nucleotides, the CDR3 is TGTGCCAGCAGCCTGGCCTTCAGGGAAGTTGCTGGAAACACCATATATTTT. It specifies CASSLAFREVAGNTIYF. The rearrangement joins TRBV7-2 to TRBJ1-3, with D perhaps TRBD1 (5 bases). Trimming took off 5 bases at V and 2 bases at J, with 19 bases between the two ends. Germline V lookup: CDR1 SGHTA, CDR2 FQGNSA. The CDR3 extends over 17 amino acids.

The V and J genes are TRBV28 and TRBJ2-1; 8 nucleotides line up with TRBD2. The CDR3 consists of 16 residues. From germline, CDR1 is MDHEN and CDR2 SYDVKM. Trimming cost V 2 bases and J 0 bases; bases outside gene matches: 3. CDR3 in DNA: TGTGCCAGCAGTTTAACTAGCGGAGACTCCTACAATGAGCAGTTCTTC. Amino acids: CASSLTSGDSYNEQFF.

The rearrangement joins TRBV7-6 to TRBJ1-6; a possible D gene is TRBD1 (5 bases). The CDR3 loop spans 14 amino acids. Germline V gene data show CDR1 as SGHVS and CDR2 as FNYEAQ. Trimming removed 4 bases from V and 8 bases from J, with 12 bases in between. The CDR3 coding sequence is TGTGCCAGCAGCTCCGGACGGGACGATTCACCCCTCCACTTT. It encodes CASSSGRDDSPLHF. Complete variable domain (other parts from reference TRBV7-6 and TRBJ1-6): GAGVSQSPRYKVTKRGQDVALRCDPISGHVSLYWYRQALGQGPEFLTYFNYEAQQDKSGLPNDRFSAERPEGSISTLTIQRTEQRDSAMYRCASSSGRDDSPLHFGNGTRLTVT.

This sequence joins TRBV5-4 and TRBJ1-2; tentatively, D is TRBD1 (5 bases). The germline V gene encodes CDR1 SGHNT and CDR2 YYREEE (reference sequence). This CDR3 has 15 amino acids. V shed 0 bases and J shed 0 bases, with 9 bases lying between them. CDR3: CASSLGQRANYGYTF. As DNA, the CDR3 is TGTGCCAGCAGCTTGGGACAGAGAGCTAACTATGGCTACACCTTC.